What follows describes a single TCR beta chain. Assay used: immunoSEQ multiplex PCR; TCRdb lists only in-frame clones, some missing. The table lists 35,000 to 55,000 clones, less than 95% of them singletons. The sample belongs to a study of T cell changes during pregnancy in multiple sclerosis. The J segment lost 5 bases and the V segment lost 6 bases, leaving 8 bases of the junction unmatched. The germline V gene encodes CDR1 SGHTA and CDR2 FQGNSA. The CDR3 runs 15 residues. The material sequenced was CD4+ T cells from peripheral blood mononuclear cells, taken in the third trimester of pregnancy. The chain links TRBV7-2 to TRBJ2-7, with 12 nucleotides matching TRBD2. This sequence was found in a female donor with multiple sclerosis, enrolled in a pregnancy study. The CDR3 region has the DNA TGTGCCAGCAGTGGTTCGACTAGCGGGAGTCACGAGCAGTACTTC. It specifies CASSGSTSGSHEQYF.